The 12 T cell receptor beta chains reported below all come from one sample, sequenced in a study of T cells after yellow fever vaccination. TCRdb reprocessed the 5' RACE reads via MiXCR and lists one record per CDR3 protein. Among 500,000 to 650,000 distinct CDR3 sequences listed, around a sixth were seen once. The source was PBMCs, collected 5 to 6 days after the first yellow fever vaccination. Every receptor here comes from a man aged 18 to 29 who received the YFV17D yellow fever vaccine.

This clonotype was found many times. CDR3 DNA: TGTGCCAGCAGCGACGGCGGGGGACCCTCCTACAATGAGCAGTTCTTC. Translating it yields CASSDGGGPSYNEQFF. The J gene is TRBJ2-1, the V gene TRBV5-8; TRBD2 matches 7 bases. J gave up 0 bases and V 4 bases, and 7 bases lay outside the gene matches. This CDR3 has 16 residues. From germline, CDR1 is SGHTS and CDR2 YDEGEE.

The rearrangement links TRBV20-1 to TRBJ2-5; 8 positions match TRBD1. CDR1 DFQATT and CDR2 SNEGSKA come from the germline V gene (reference sequence). This CDR3 region has 14 residues. Germline trimming cut 5 bases from V and 7 bases from J; bases unmatched to any gene: 12. The CDR3 bases are TGCAGTGCTCCATTGACAGGGGTCTTGGGGACCCAGTACTTC. This codes for CSAPLTGVLGTQYF.

In this sample, this clonotype turned up a few times. The V call is TRBV20-1, the J call TRBJ2-1, with 10 bases lining up with TRBD2. The germline V gene encodes CDR1 DFQATT and CDR2 SNEGSKA (reference sequence). Germline trimming cut 5 bases from V and 8 bases from J; bases unmatched to any gene: 9. This CDR3 region has 14 residues. DNA for the CDR3: TGCAGTGCTGCTAGCGGGGGATTCATGTATGAGCAGTTCTTC. This translates into CSAASGGFMYEQFF.

This chain links TRBV19 with TRBJ1-1, with 9 nucleotides matching TRBD1. The germline V gene has CDR1 LNHDA and CDR2 SQIVND (reference sequence). The CDR3 length is 18 residues. The junction had 21 bases not matched to a gene; V was cut back by 9 bases and J by 4 bases. The CDR3 reads CASLSKQGAMSGFTEAFF. CDR3 nucleotide sequence: TGTGCCAGCCTATCTAAACAGGGGGCGATGAGTGGATTCACTGAAGCTTTCTTT.

With regard to this clonotype: The junction departs from the called germline gene at one end, perhaps through a read error. The chain has TRBV5-1 and TRBJ2-1, with 11 bases identical to TRBD2. The CDR3 contains 13 residues. Germline V CDR1 and CDR2: SGHRS, YFSETQ. In DNA form, the CDR3 reads TGCGCCAGCGGCTTAGCGGGGGGGAGTGAGCAGTTCTTC. Protein product: CASGLAGGSEQFF.

This clonotype was counted ten times or more. The V and J genes are TRBV7-9 and TRBJ2-7, with no clear D. CDR1 is SEHNR, CDR2 FQNEAQ, per germline (reference sequence). The CDR3 spans 14 residues. V gave up 2 bases and J gave up 0 bases, with 8 bases separating them. CDR3 amino acids: CASSLQSSSYEQYF. In DNA, the CDR3 is TGTGCCAGCAGCTTACAGAGTAGCTCCTACGAGCAGTACTTC.

The V call is TRBV2, the J call TRBJ2-7, with D perhaps given as TRBD1 or TRBD2 (5 bases each). This CDR3 has 14 amino acids. The germline CDR1 and CDR2 sequences are SNHLY and FYNNEI. Trimming pared 5 bases from V and 0 bases from J, leaving 11 bases between. The CDR3 DNA sequence: TGTGCCAGCAGTTCGGGACGGAACTCCTACGAGCAGTACTTC. Encoded protein: CASSSGRNSYEQYF.

This clonotype was seen only a few times. J is TRBJ1-4 and V is TRBV5-1; TRBD1 might be the D (6 bases). CDR1 and CDR2 from the germline V gene are SGHRS and YFSETQ. The CDR3 extends over 15 amino acids. With 4 bases removed from V and 7 bases from J, the gap between germline ends came to 17 bases. The CDR3 sequence: CASSDPQGFSEKLFF. The CDR3 DNA reads as TGCGCCAGCAGCGATCCACAGGGATTCTCTGAAAAACTGTTTTTT.

CDR3 DNA sequence: TGTGCCAGCAGCTTGGCCCCCAGCCCCGACTACGAGCAGTACGTC. Translation gives CASSLAPSPDYEQYV. This chain connects TRBV5-5 to TRBJ2-7; D is uncertain. CDR1 and CDR2 from the germline V gene are SGHKS and YYEKEE (reference sequence). The V and J ends lost 0 bases and 3 bases respectively, with 13 bases between them. The CDR3 sequence is 15 residues long.

This chain uses TRBV12-3 or TRBV12-4 with TRBJ1-1; 8 positions match TRBD1. The CDR3 totals 16 residues. The trim removed 3 bases at V and 1 base at J, leaving 7 bases unmatched. Here the CDR3 DNA reads TGTGCCAGCAGTTTTCCACCCGGACAGGGGAACACTGAAGCTTTCTTT. Translated, it gives CASSFPPGQGNTEAFF.

This clonotype was picked up a small number of times. Relative to the germline gene, one junction end is altered; a read error may explain this. This sequence joins TRBV6-5 and TRBJ2-2; no clear D. Per germline, CDR1 MNHEY and CDR2 SVGAGI. The length of the CDR3 is 17 residues. The CDR3 nucleotides read TGTGCTAGCAGTTACTTAGTGCCTCGAGTGAACACCGGGGAGCTGTTTTTT. Its translation is CASSYLVPRVNTGELFF.

The V call is TRBV7-7, the J call TRBJ2-2, with 7 nucleotides matching TRBD1. CDR1 is SSHAT, CDR2 FNYEAQ, per germline (reference sequence). The CDR3 runs to 19 residues. Germline trimming cut 5 bases from V and 5 bases from J; bases unmatched to any gene: 20. The DNA of the CDR3 is TGTGCCAGCAGCGAGACTCCGACAGGGTCTCTCGTTTTGACCGGGGAGCTGTTTTTT. Protein: CASSETPTGSLVLTGELFF.